Shown below are 19 T cell receptor beta chains from a single sample sequenced in a study of T cell repertoires in cytomegalovirus infection. TCRdb re-analysed the reads in MiXCR, keeping a single row per CDR3 protein. In the table there are 110,000 to 150,000 distinct CDR3 sequences, 25% to 35% of which are singletons. No antigen is known for these receptors. The specimen comprised CD8+ T cells from cultured PBMCs, sampled from culture after CMV antigen stimulation. These receptors originate from a human donor in good health (CMV status not recorded). Some clones in this sample may be carry-over from other donors' samples.

In its sample, this clonotype was seen many times. V and J are TRBV27 and TRBJ2-2; D is uncertain. Germline V lookup: CDR1 MNHEY, CDR2 SMNVEV (reference sequence). The length of the CDR3 is 14 residues. The V end lost 6 bases, the J end lost 3 bases, and 11 bases lay between the germline ends. In DNA form, the CDR3 reads TGTGCCAGCAGCCCCTCCACGTACACCGGGGAGCTGTTTTTT. The encoded protein is CASSPSTYTGELFF.

The chain links TRBV2 to TRBJ2-1; 13 nucleotides line up with TRBD2. The ends lost 6 bases at V and 4 bases at J; junction bases unmatched: 6. This CDR3 is built from 16 residues. CDR1 is SNHLY and CDR2 is FYNNEI in the germline V gene. DNA of the CDR3: TGTGCCAGCAGGAACAGACTAGCGGGGGGATACAATGAGCAGTTCTTC. It specifies CASRNRLAGGYNEQFF.

A few counts support this clonotype. The chain uses TRBV6-5 and TRBJ2-7; TRBD1 matches 8 bases. Germline loops: CDR1 MNHEY, CDR2 SVGAGI. The CDR3 covers 16 residues. Trimming removed 5 bases from V and 0 bases from J; junction bases left unmatched: 9. CDR3 sequence (DNA): TGTGCCAGCAGTCTCTCAGGGGGCCTGATCTCCTACGAGCAGTACTTC. This encodes CASSLSGGLISYEQYF.

The gene calls are TRBV5-1 and TRBJ1-5, with 10 bases that match TRBD1. Germline values: CDR1 SGHRS, CDR2 YFSETQ. The CDR3 runs to 15 residues. V was pared by 4 bases and J by 0 bases, with 1 base of the junction left unmatched. CDR3: CASSRTGGSNQPQHF. As DNA, the CDR3 is TGCGCCAGCAGCAGGACAGGGGGTAGCAATCAGCCCCAGCATTTT.

The CDR3 coding sequence is TGTGCCAGCAGCCCCGGGGAAGTCGGGGGCTACACCTTC. It translates to CASSPGEVGGYTF. The chain links TRBV7-9 to TRBJ1-2, with D unclear. The CDR3 sequence is 13 residues long. The germline CDR1 and CDR2 sequences are SEHNR and FQNEAQ (reference sequence). Trimming stripped 5 bases from V and 8 bases from J, with 15 bases between.

This clonotype was observed a handful of times. The J gene is TRBJ2-1, the V gene TRBV19; 7 bases fit TRBD2. Per germline, CDR1 LNHDA and CDR2 SQIVND (reference sequence). This CDR3 comprises 14 residues. Trimming cost V 2 bases and J 7 bases; bases outside gene matches: 5. CDR3 region: CASSISTGGNEQFF. CDR3 DNA sequence: TGTGCCAGTAGTATATCCACGGGGGGTAATGAGCAGTTCTTC.

This clonotype has more than one count but fewer than ten. The chain employs TRBV7-8 and TRBJ1-2; D is unclear. The ends were cut back, 4 bases at V and 8 bases at J, with 23 bases in the middle. Germline CDR1 SGHVS, CDR2 FQNEAQ. The CDR3 contains 16 residues. The CDR3 region has the DNA TGTGCCAGCAGCTCACCACGTACGCAGCCCTTTGGGGGCTACACCTTC. It is translated as CASSSPRTQPFGGYTF. Using reference TRBV7-8 and TRBJ1-2 for the parts outside the CDR3, the full variable domain is GAGVSQSPRYKVAKRGQDVALRCDPISGHVSLFWYQQALGQGPEFLTYFQNEAQLDKSGLPSDRFFAERPEGSVSTLKIQRTQQEDSAVYLCASSSPRTQPFGGYTFGSGTRLTVV.

This clonotype has at least ten counts. This chain connects TRBV2 to TRBJ1-3; D not resolved. V shed 5 bases and J shed 0 bases, with 14 bases lying between them. The germline V gene encodes CDR1 SNHLY and CDR2 FYNNEI. The CDR3 has 16 amino acids. CDR3 residues: CASSSGSPGSGNTIYF. CDR3 coding DNA: TGTGCCAGCAGTTCCGGGTCCCCTGGCTCTGGAAACACCATATATTTT.

The chain recombines TRBV6-6 with TRBJ2-2; tentatively, D is TRBD2 (5 bases). The germline CDR1 and CDR2 sequences are MNHNY and SVGAGI (reference sequence). The CDR3 is 14 amino acids. Trimming stripped 2 bases from V and 6 bases from J, with 10 bases between. The CDR3 loop is CASSYLDSSGELFF. CDR3 nucleotide sequence: TGTGCCAGCAGTTACCTGGACTCGTCCGGGGAGCTGTTTTTT.

This clonotype was found a few times. This chain connects TRBV5-1 to TRBJ2-1, with 10 positions matching TRBD2. CDR1 is SGHRS and CDR2 is YFSETQ in the germline V gene. With 0 bases clipped from V and 10 bases from J, the junction kept 10 bases outside the gene matches. The CDR3 length is 16 residues. The CDR3 spells CASSLALAGDRGEQFF. As DNA, the CDR3 is TGCGCCAGCAGCTTGGCTCTAGCGGGGGACCGGGGGGAGCAGTTCTTC.

The chain has TRBV18 and TRBJ1-2; D is uncertain. Germline assignment: CDR1 KGHSH and CDR2 LQKENI. The CDR3 covers 14 residues. V was clipped by 5 bases and J by 9 bases, with 19 bases between them. For the CDR3, the DNA is TGTGCCAGCTCATCTCCCGACGGAGTATGGAGCTACACCTTC. Its protein is CASSSPDGVWSYTF.

This clonotype has a handful of counts. This chain links TRBV27 with TRBJ2-3, with 9 bases that match TRBD2. The V gene's germline CDR1 is MNHEY and CDR2 SMNVEV (reference sequence). This CDR3 spans 13 amino acids. Trimming removed 3 bases from V and 11 bases from J; junction bases left unmatched: 6. The CDR3: CASSLLAGRRQYF. The CDR3 DNA sequence: TGTGCCAGCAGTTTGCTAGCGGGGCGCCGGCAGTATTTT.

The chain combines TRBV29-1 with TRBJ1-1; TRBD1 aligns across 7 bases. CDR3 size: 13 residues. The V gene end was trimmed by 4 bases and the J gene end by 0 bases; junction bases not matched to a gene: 2. Germline loops: CDR1 SQVTM, CDR2 ANQGSEA. CDR3 sequence: CSVGDSMNTEAFF. The CDR3 DNA sequence: TGCAGCGTTGGGGACAGCATGAACACTGAAGCTTTCTTT.

This clonotype was found once. V and J are TRBV7-1 and TRBJ1-4; D is unclear. TRBV7-1 is an open reading frame whose function is uncertain. The V end lost 7 bases, the J end lost 10 bases, and 10 bases lay between the germline ends. The CDR3 spans 11 residues. The chain's CDR3 is CASTSSRKLFF. CDR3 nucleotides: TGTGCCAGCACCTCTTCCAGAAAACTGTTTTTT.

This sequence joins TRBV11-2 and TRBJ2-5, with 9 bases aligning to TRBD2. V was clipped by 4 bases and J by 7 bases; unmatched bases: 16. CDR3 size: 17 residues. CDR1 and CDR2 from the germline V gene are SGHAT and FQNNGV. CDR3 sequence reads: CASSYWGAGGTLGTQYF. The CDR3 DNA reads as TGTGCCAGCAGCTACTGGGGAGCGGGGGGAACCCTAGGGACCCAGTACTTC.

This clonotype was counted only a few times. The chain combines TRBV7-2 with TRBJ2-3, with a weak D call TRBD2 (6 bases). CDR1 is SGHTA and CDR2 is FQGNSA in the germline V gene. V was shortened by 5 bases and J by 6 bases, with 18 bases between the two germline ends. The CDR3 consists of 15 residues. CDR3 loop: CASSPRDSFPDTQYF. The CDR3 nucleotides read TGTGCCAGCAGCCCACGGGACTCCTTTCCTGATACGCAGTATTTT.

This clonotype has ten or more counts. The chain uses TRBV27 and TRBJ2-7, with 7 bases that match TRBD1. Germline V gene sequence: CDR1 MNHEY, CDR2 SMNVEV (reference sequence). J gave up 0 bases and V 5 bases, and 4 bases lay outside the gene matches. The CDR3 has 14 residues. CDR3 in DNA: TGTGCCAGCAGTCCATCAGGGGGCTCCTACGAGCAGTACTTC. This translates into CASSPSGGSYEQYF.

This clonotype was observed many times. The chain has TRBV7-2 and TRBJ1-1; 7 positions agree with TRBD1. CDR1 and CDR2 from the germline V gene are SGHTA and FQGNSA. The CDR3 extends over 14 amino acids. The ends lost 5 bases at V and 5 bases at J; junction bases unmatched: 8. The CDR3 loop reads CASSVGNRGTEAFF. CDR3 DNA sequence: TGTGCCAGCAGCGTGGGTAACAGGGGTACTGAAGCTTTCTTT.

The chain carries TRBV6-6 and TRBJ2-1; D possibly uses TRBD1 or TRBD2 (6 bases each). V lost 0 bases and J 4 bases, leaving 16 bases between the germline ends. The CDR3 contains 17 residues. The germline gives CDR1 MNHNY, CDR2 SVGAGI (reference sequence). DNA for the CDR3: TGTGCCAGCAGTTACTCGATGAGCAGGGGACTTTACAATGAGCAGTTCTTC. This codes for CASSYSMSRGLYNEQFF.